The next 12 T cell receptor beta chains were all read from a single sample in a study of OX40 agonist ivuxolimab in advanced cancers. Clones were read by immunoSEQ multiplex PCR, and TCRdb kept only the in-frame ones, dropping some. Counted here are over 40,000 clones, around 80% occurring once; the ten biggest clones make up about 5.5%. The specimen was CD4+ or CD8+ T cells sorted from blood, collected in a trial of the OX40 agonist ivuxolimab. Receptors were obtained from an adult with an advanced solid tumor such as melanoma, head and neck, liver or kidney cancer.

CDR3 in DNA: TGTGCCAGCGATCGGGGAGGATTAGATACGCAGTATTTT. It yields the protein CASDRGGLDTQYF. The chain joins TRBV28 to TRBJ2-3, with TRBD2 as a possible D gene (6 bases). This CDR3 spans 13 amino acids. CDR1 is MDHEN, CDR2 SYDVKM, per germline. The germline V and J ends were trimmed by 8 bases and 5 bases, with 14 bases remaining between them. The full variable domain, rest sourced from reference TRBV28 and TRBJ2-3, is DVKVTQSSRYLVKRTGEKVFLECVQDMDHENMFWYRQDPGLGLRLIYFSYDVKMKEKGDIPEGYSVSREKKERFSLILESASTNQTSMYLCASDRGGLDTQYFGPGTRLTVL.

The chain joins TRBV19 to TRBJ2-1, with TRBD2 matching 10 bases. This CDR3 is built from 15 residues. V lost 9 bases to trimming and J lost 3 bases; unmatched junction nucleotides: 8. The germline gives CDR1 LNHDA, CDR2 SQIVND (reference sequence). The CDR3 DNA sequence: TGTGCCAGCTCCCTAGCGGGAGCATTCTACAATGAGCAGTTCTTC. Its protein is CASSLAGAFYNEQFF.

V gene TRBV18 combines with J gene TRBJ2-2; 10 positions agree with TRBD2. The CDR3 runs 15 residues. V shed 6 bases and J 5 bases; nucleotides not matched to a gene: 6. The germline gives CDR1 KGHSH, CDR2 LQKENI. The CDR3 reads CASSTGLAETGELFF. CDR3 bases: TGTGCCAGCTCCACAGGACTAGCGGAGACCGGGGAGCTGTTTTTT. Complete variable domain (other parts from reference TRBV18 and TRBJ2-2): NAGVMQNPRHLVRRRGQEARLRCSPMKGHSHVYWYRQLPEEGLKFMVYLQKENIIDESGMPKERFSAEFPKEGPSILRIQQVVRGDSAAYFCASSTGLAETGELFFGEGSRLTVL.

The gene calls are TRBV18 and TRBJ1-2, with D uncertain. With 6 bases removed from V and 4 bases from J, the gap between germline ends came to 15 bases. The CDR3 is 14 amino acids. Germline assignment: CDR1 KGHSH and CDR2 LQKENI. The CDR3 DNA reads TGTGCCAGCTCTCCCGGTACGGACTCCTATGGCTACACCTTC. Translated, it gives CASSPGTDSYGYTF.

The sample holds one count of this clone. The chain uses TRBV5-4 and TRBJ1-4, with a tentative D call TRBD1 (5 bases). The CDR3 contains 15 residues. Germline loops: CDR1 SGHNT, CDR2 YYREEE (reference sequence). With 1 base removed from V and 8 bases from J, the gap between germline ends came to 15 bases. This chain's CDR3 is CASSLYGDPGEKLFF. The CDR3 DNA sequence: TGTGCCAGCAGCTTGTACGGGGACCCCGGAGAAAAACTGTTTTTT. Filled out from reference TRBV5-4 and TRBJ1-4, the complete variable domain reads ETGVTQSPTHLIKTRGQQVTLRCSSQSGHNTVSWYQQALGQGPQFIFQYYREEENGRGNFPPRFSGLQFPNYSSELNVNALELDDSALYLCASSLYGDPGEKLFFGSGTQLSVL.

The V gene is TRBV28, the J gene TRBJ1-2; 10 nucleotides match TRBD1. J was trimmed by 1 base and V by 5 bases; bases with no gene match: 7. The CDR3 is made up of 16 amino acids. From germline, CDR1 is MDHEN and CDR2 SYDVKM. The CDR3 DNA follows: TGTGCCAGCAGTCCTCCCGGGACAGGGGTTAACTATGGCTACACCTTC. It translates to CASSPPGTGVNYGYTF.

V gene TRBV28 combines with J gene TRBJ1-2; maybe TRBD1 (5 bases). Germline-derived CDR1 and CDR2 are MDHEN and SYDVKM. The CDR3 totals 11 residues. Trimming took off 3 bases at V and 10 bases at J, with 9 bases between the two ends. As DNA, the CDR3 is TGTGCCAGCAGTTTGGCCAGGGCCTACACCTTC. It encodes CASSLARAYTF.

The chain carries TRBV30 and TRBJ2-7; 8 bases line up with TRBD1. Germline V lookup: CDR1 GTSNPN, CDR2 SVGIG (reference sequence). Losses at the gene ends were 2 bases for V and 7 bases for J; bases not matched to a gene: 13. This CDR3 is 15 amino acids long. The DNA of the CDR3 is TGTGCCTGGAGTAAGAGGGACAGGACCGTTGGGGAGCAGTACTTC. Translated, it gives CAWSKRDRTVGEQYF.

The CDR3 is CASSDPGQGPEKLFF. In DNA, the CDR3 is TGTGCCAGCAGTGACCCGGGACAGGGGCCAGAAAAACTGTTTTTT. This chain links TRBV25-1 with TRBJ1-4; TRBD1 aligns across 10 bases. Germline V gives CDR1 MGHDK, CDR2 SYGVNS. The length of the CDR3 is 15 residues. The J segment lost 8 bases and the V segment lost 3 bases, leaving 6 bases of the junction unmatched.

The CDR3 is CASHRGNTEAFF. In DNA, the CDR3 is TGTGCCTCCCACAGGGGTAACACTGAAGCTTTCTTT. V gene TRBV30 combines with J gene TRBJ1-1; 7 positions match TRBD1. The CDR3 length is 12 residues. J was trimmed by 2 bases and V by 7 bases; bases with no gene match: 4. Germline CDR1 is GTSNPN and CDR2 is SVGIG (reference sequence). The variable domain in full, with the rest retrieved from reference TRBV30 and TRBJ1-1, is SQTIHQWPATLVQPVGSPLSLECTVEGTSNPNLYWYRQAAGRGLQLLFYSVGIGQISSEVPQNLSASRPQDRQFILSSKKLLLSDSGFYLCASHRGNTEAFFGQGTRLTVV.

Here the CDR3 DNA reads TGTGCCAGCAGTTACCTACGTCAGGGGTACACTGAAGCTTTCTTT. This codes for CASSYLRQGYTEAFF. This chain joins TRBV6-6 and TRBJ1-1; D possibly corresponds to TRBD1 (6 bases). CDR3 size: 15 residues. Germline CDR1 is MNHNY and CDR2 is SVGAGI (reference sequence). The germline V and J ends were trimmed by 2 bases and 3 bases, with 13 bases remaining between them.

V and J are TRBV28 and TRBJ1-3; D unresolved. Germline V CDR1 and CDR2: MDHEN, SYDVKM. The CDR3 contains 13 residues. V was trimmed by 6 bases and J by 0 bases, leaving 6 bases between them. The CDR3 DNA follows: TGTGCCAGCAGGGTTTACTCTGGAAACACCATATATTTT. This translates into CASRVYSGNTIYF.